This T cell receptor beta chain appears in the sequencing data of a study of shared clonotypes between healthy human individuals. TCRdb keeps only in-frame clones here, not all; method: immunoSEQ multiplex PCR. The sample has under 1,100,000 clones, more than 75% seen once. This clone was detected a few times. Germline assignment: CDR1 WNHNN and CDR2 SYGVQD (reference sequence). There are 16 residues in the CDR3. J was trimmed by 0 bases and V by 3 bases; bases with no gene match: 4. This chain joins TRBV10-1 and TRBJ2-1; 8 bases agree with TRBD2. The sequencing input was memory CD4+ T cells from PBMCs. Subset in this sample: CD45RA-negative fraction. The TCR sequence derives from a man aged 18 to 29 in good health. Some clones in this sample may be carry-over from other donors' samples. The CDR3, as DNA: TGCGCCAGCAGTGATTTAGCGGGAAGCTCCTACAATGAGCAGTTCTTC. It yields the protein CASSDLAGSSYNEQFF.